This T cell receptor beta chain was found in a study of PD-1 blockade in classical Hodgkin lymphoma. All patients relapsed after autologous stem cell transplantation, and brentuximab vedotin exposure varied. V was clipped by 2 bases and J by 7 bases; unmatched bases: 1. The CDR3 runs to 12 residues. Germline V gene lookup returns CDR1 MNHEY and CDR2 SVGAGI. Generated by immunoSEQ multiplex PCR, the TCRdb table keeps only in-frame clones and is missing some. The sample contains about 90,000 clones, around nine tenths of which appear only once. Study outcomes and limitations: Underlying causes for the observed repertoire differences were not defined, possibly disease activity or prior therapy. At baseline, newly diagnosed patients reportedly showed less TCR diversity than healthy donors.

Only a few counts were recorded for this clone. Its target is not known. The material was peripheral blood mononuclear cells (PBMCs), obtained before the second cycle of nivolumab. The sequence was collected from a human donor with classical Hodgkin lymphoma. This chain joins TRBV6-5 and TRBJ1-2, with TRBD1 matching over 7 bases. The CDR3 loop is CASSYPGGGYTF. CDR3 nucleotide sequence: TGTGCCAGCAGTTACCCAGGGGGTGGCTACACCTTC.